The T cell receptor beta chain described here comes from a study of T cells after yellow fever vaccination. A few counts support this clonotype. No antigen is known for it. Given the absence of the conserved phenylalanine or tryptophan at the CDR3 end, a read error is likely. Study observations and caveats: Subsequent to the booster, the majority of primary-vaccination clones reappeared (96% CD4, 88% CD8).

UMIs were added to TCR cDNA along with a universal primer site when it was made by 5'RACE template switching. Each CDR3 protein is one row after TCRdb ran MiXCR on the 5' RACE reads. The top ten hold over 11% of the sample, which has around 610,000 distinct CDR3 sequences, roughly 12% seen once. The germline gives CDR1 DFQATT, CDR2 SNEGSKA (reference sequence). CDR3 length: 15 amino acids. Trimming removed 5 bases from V and 1 base from J, with 15 bases in between. The sequences come from PBMCs, collected on the day of the yellow fever booster vaccination. The rearrangement joins TRBV20-1 to TRBJ2-1; a possible D gene is TRBD1 (5 bases). This sequence was found in a man under 40 who received the YFV17D yellow fever vaccine. CDR3 in DNA: TGCAGTGCTTCTAGGGGATTCGGGTCCTACAATGAGCAGTTCTTA. Translation: CSASRGFGSYNEQFL.